This TCR beta chain originates from a study of cytomegalovirus exposure and HLA in healthy donors. Overall study context: A prior analysis found 117 million unique TCR beta sequences from 150 million to 200 million T cells.

Study outcomes and limitations: Investigators reported over 150 TCR beta chains as tied to cytomegalovirus. TCR beta V- and J-gene trimming, according to a later analysis, was linked to a missense DCLRE1C variant. Researchers reported in a later analysis that common viral pathogens appeared linked to several top clusters.

Researchers ran the PCR with 60 Vbeta and 13 Jbeta primers. TCRdb's copy holds only in-frame clones and misses some; the assay was immunoSEQ multiplex PCR. The top ten clones hold more than 10% of a sample with around 160,000 clones, over 65% of them seen once. As concerns this clone: Its antigen is still unknown.

The TCR comes from a man in his forties in good health and CMV-seropositive. Sequences were obtained from PBMCs.

DNA for the CDR3: TGCGCCAGCAGCCAAGAAATGAGGGCGGGGGATGAGCAGTTCTTC. Its translation: CASSQEMRAGDEQFF. V gene TRBV4-3 combines with J gene TRBJ2-1; TRBD2 agrees at 7 bases. Trimming cost V 0 bases and J 8 bases; bases outside gene matches: 7. CDR1 and CDR2 (germline): LGHNA, YSLEER. This CDR3 comprises 15 residues.